A single sample gave rise to the 15 T cell receptor beta chains below, sequenced in a study of T-cell memory formation after mild COVID-19. TCRdb used MiXCR to reprocess the 5' RACE reads, holding one entry per CDR3 protein. The sample carries about 420,000 distinct CDR3 sequences, about 22% recorded once. Sequenced material: PBMCs or a T cell subset sorted from them (not recorded which). The receptors shown here come from an adult woman who had mild COVID-19 (a few samples of this study predate the infection). Cell type and time point are not known.

A few counts support this clonotype. The rearrangement joins TRBV29-1 to TRBJ2-4; maybe TRBD1 (6 bases). The CDR3 totals 14 residues. Germline assignment: CDR1 SQVTM and CDR2 ANQGSEA. Trimming removed 3 bases at V and 2 bases at J, with 11 bases between. CDR3 nucleotide sequence: TGCAGCGTTGACAGGGGCGGTACCAAAAACATTCAGTACTTC. Residues: CSVDRGGTKNIQYF.

This clonotype occurred a few times. J is TRBJ2-3 and V is TRBV12-3 or TRBV12-4, with a possible D match to TRBD2 (5 bases). The CDR3 length is 12 residues. Trimming took 5 bases from V and 9 from J, leaving 12 bases between them. CDR3 region: CASSLSGKTQYF. The CDR3 bases are TGTGCCAGCAGTCTCTCGGGGAAGACGCAGTATTTT.

In this sample, this clonotype turned up a few times. V is TRBV5-1 and J is TRBJ2-1, with 11 bases aligning to TRBD2. Germline CDR1 SGHRS, CDR2 YFSETQ. The V and J ends lost 4 bases and 5 bases, in that order; junction bases with no gene match: 5. CDR3 size: 15 residues. The CDR3 spells CASSTGTSGNNEQFF. CDR3 coding DNA: TGCGCCAGCAGCACCGGGACTAGCGGAAACAATGAGCAGTTCTTC.

The J gene is TRBJ2-1, the V gene TRBV7-9, with TRBD2 matching 8 bases. The V gene end was trimmed by 5 bases and the J gene end by 5 bases; junction bases not matched to a gene: 8. Germline V gene data show CDR1 as SEHNR and CDR2 as FQNEAQ (reference sequence). The CDR3 runs to 15 residues. The CDR3 spells CASSPDAGGHNEQFF. The CDR3 DNA reads TGTGCCAGCAGCCCCGACGCGGGAGGCCACAATGAGCAGTTCTTC.

The sample holds a few counts of this clonotype. The chain couples TRBV12-3 or TRBV12-4 to TRBJ1-1; 7 nucleotides line up with TRBD1. The trim removed 2 bases at V and 4 bases at J, leaving 7 bases unmatched. The CDR3 has 15 residues. CDR3 in amino acids: CASSLQTGLATEAFF. The CDR3 nucleotides are TGTGCCAGCAGTTTACAGACAGGGCTGGCCACTGAAGCTTTCTTT.

The genes are TRBV12-3 or TRBV12-4 and TRBJ1-5, with TRBD1 matching over 9 bases. The CDR3 covers 15 residues. V lost 6 bases to trimming and J lost 6 bases; unmatched junction nucleotides: 9. Here the CDR3 reads CASSNRGQGSQPQHF. Here the CDR3 DNA reads TGTGCCAGCAGCAACCGAGGACAGGGGAGTCAGCCCCAGCATTTT.

There are many counts of this clonotype. The rearrangement uses TRBV4-2 and TRBJ2-7; perhaps TRBD1 as D (6 bases). CDR1 is LGHNA and CDR2 is YNFKEQ in the germline V gene. The CDR3 sequence is 15 residues long. Trimming removed 3 bases from V and 0 bases from J, with 12 bases in between. This chain's CDR3 is CASSQGQGGSYEQYF. The DNA for the CDR3 is TGTGCCAGCAGCCAGGGTCAAGGGGGCTCCTACGAGCAGTACTTC.

Here the CDR3 DNA reads TGTGCCAGCAGCGACCCAGACAGGTTTGCAGATACGCAGTATTTT. Amino acids: CASSDPDRFADTQYF. The V and J genes are TRBV7-9 and TRBJ2-3, with D perhaps TRBD1 (6 bases). Germline V gene sequence: CDR1 SEHNR, CDR2 FQNEAQ (reference sequence). Trimming left V 5 bases short and J 4 bases short, with 16 bases between. The CDR3 is 15 amino acids.

The chain links TRBV5-6 to TRBJ2-7, with D possibly being TRBD2 (6 bases). Germline CDR1 is SGHDT and CDR2 is YYEEEE. Trimming took 1 base from V and 3 from J, leaving 17 bases between them. The CDR3 length is 16 residues. The CDR3, as DNA: TGTGCCAGCAGCTTGATTCGACTACTCGGGGGCTACGAGCAGTACTTC. Translation gives CASSLIRLLGGYEQYF.

This clonotype was recorded at least ten times. The chain is built from TRBV11-2 and TRBJ2-5; no reliable D call. The CDR3 contains 14 residues. The germline V gene has CDR1 SGHAT and CDR2 FQNNGV. V shed 5 bases and J shed 4 bases, with 14 bases lying between them. CDR3 sequence: CASSPGYSLETQYF. In DNA form, the CDR3 reads TGTGCCAGCAGCCCCGGGTACTCCTTAGAGACCCAGTACTTC.

This clonotype was observed a few times. The rearrangement uses TRBV6-2 or TRBV6-3 and TRBJ2-7; D not certain. V was cut by 6 bases and J by 7 bases, with 16 bases left in between. In germline, CDR1 is MNHEY, CDR2 SVGEGT. The CDR3 runs to 13 residues. The CDR3 sequence: CASRLGPPGEQYF. DNA for the CDR3: TGTGCCAGCAGGCTAGGGCCCCCGGGTGAGCAGTACTTC.

The V and J genes are TRBV11-3 and TRBJ1-1; possible D gene TRBD1, 5 bases. The CDR3 is 13 residues long. Trimming took off 4 bases at V and 6 bases at J, with 12 bases between the two ends. Looked up from germline, CDR1 is SGHNT and CDR2 is YENEEA. The CDR3, as DNA: TGTGCCAGCAGCTCTAAACGGGGGGCTGAAGCTTTCTTT. This encodes CASSSKRGAEAFF.

This clonotype was counted only a few times. V usage is TRBV12-3 or TRBV12-4 and J usage is TRBJ2-2; 8 bases map to TRBD2. This CDR3 is built from 16 residues. J gave up 4 bases and V 3 bases, and 7 bases lay outside the gene matches. The CDR3 DNA sequence: TGTGCCAGCAGTTTGCGGGCGGGGGGAGTCACCGGGGAGCTGTTTTTT. Translation gives CASSLRAGGVTGELFF.

This clonotype was seen a handful of times. The chain has TRBV12-3 or TRBV12-4 and TRBJ2-1; TRBD2 aligns across 7 bases. V lost 6 bases and J lost 6; bases outside the gene matches: 11. The CDR3 extends over 15 amino acids. CDR3 residues: CASRGLAGVRNEQFF. As DNA, the CDR3 is TGTGCCAGCAGAGGATTAGCGGGCGTCCGCAATGAGCAGTTCTTC.

This clonotype was observed a handful of times. J is TRBJ2-3 and V is TRBV4-1; no clear D. Trimming cost V 0 bases and J 4 bases, with 20 bases left between them. Germline CDR1 is MGHRA and CDR2 is YSYEKL. The CDR3 loop spans 18 amino acids. The CDR3 here is CASSQDFGDSFPPDTQYF. DNA for the CDR3: TGCGCCAGCAGCCAAGATTTCGGCGACTCCTTTCCCCCAGATACGCAGTATTTT.